This T cell receptor (beta chain) stems from a study of T cells of healthy individuals (dated by TCRdb to 2016 to 2019). As concerns this clonotype: Its specific antigen is unknown. There are no base qualities to consult, and no much larger clone falls within one base.

The CDR3 runs 15 residues from the cysteine to the phenylalanine. Solely the CDR3 DNA is kept, with 45 bases framed from the first base. Sequences LNHNV (CDR1) and YYDKDF (CDR2) are obtained from the germline V gene (reference sequence). V loses 1 base, J loses 2 bases, and the germline ends lie 11 bases apart. The library was prepared using 5' RACE. These reads were obtained on an Illumina MiSeq. In-frame beta chains were kept once TCRdb had trimmed the public reads at Q25 with fastp and called clones with MiXCR. Under each unique CDR3 protein, matching rows form one entry showing the most common genes and DNA. A total of 90,000 to 100,000 distinct CDR3 sequences appear in this sample, roughly 15% of them only once. Of the sample, 6.2% is held by the ten largest clones.

The chain employs TRBV15 and TRBJ1-1; the D gene is perhaps TRBD1, from 6 matching bases. The receptor's source is a human donor in good health. The sequenced DNA is TGTGCCACCAGCAGAGCCCGGACAGTCAACACTGAAGCTTTCTTT. Its translation reads: CATSRARTVNTEAFF.